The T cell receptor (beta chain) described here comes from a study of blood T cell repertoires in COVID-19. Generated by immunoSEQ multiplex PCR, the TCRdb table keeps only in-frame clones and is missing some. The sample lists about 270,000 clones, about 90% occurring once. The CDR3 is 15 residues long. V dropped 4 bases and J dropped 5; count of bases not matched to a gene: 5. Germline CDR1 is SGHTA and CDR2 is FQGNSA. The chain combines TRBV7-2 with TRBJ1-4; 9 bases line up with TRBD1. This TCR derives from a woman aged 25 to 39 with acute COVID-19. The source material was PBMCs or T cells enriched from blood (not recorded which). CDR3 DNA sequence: TGTGCCAGCAGCTCAGGACAGGGGAAAAATGAAAAACTGTTTTTT. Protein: CASSSGQGKNEKLFF.